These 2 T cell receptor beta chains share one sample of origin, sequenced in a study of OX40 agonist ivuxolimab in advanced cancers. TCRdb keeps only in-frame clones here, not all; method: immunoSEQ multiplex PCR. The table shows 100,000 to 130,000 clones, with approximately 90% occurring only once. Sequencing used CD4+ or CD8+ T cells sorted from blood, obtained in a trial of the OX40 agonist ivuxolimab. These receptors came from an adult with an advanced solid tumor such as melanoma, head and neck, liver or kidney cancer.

CDR3: CASSLGVAGPSDTQYF. CDR3 nucleotide sequence: TGTGCCAGCAGCTTAGGAGTAGCGGGACCATCAGATACGCAGTATTTT. The chain is built from TRBV11-2 and TRBJ2-3; 8 bases match TRBD2. Germline assignment: CDR1 SGHAT and CDR2 FQNNGV. Trimming removed 1 base from V and 4 bases from J; junction bases left unmatched: 7. The CDR3 runs 16 residues.

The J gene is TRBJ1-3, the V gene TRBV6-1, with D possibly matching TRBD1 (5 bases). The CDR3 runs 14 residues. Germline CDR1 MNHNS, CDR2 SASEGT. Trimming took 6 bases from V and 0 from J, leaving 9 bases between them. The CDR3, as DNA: TGTGCCAGCAGCCGACAGAGCTCTGGAAACACCATATATTTT. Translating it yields CASSRQSSGNTIYF.